The T cell receptor beta chain described here comes from a study of cytomegalovirus exposure and HLA in healthy donors. Study-wide points: For most TCR sequences rarity was the rule, although some public TCRs occurred in many donors. It was reported that the classifier diagnosed cytomegalovirus status with high specificity and sensitivity in both the original and validation cohorts. The investigators catalogued 150 to 200 TCR beta chains as cytomegalovirus-associated.

A word on this clone: The antigen is undetermined.

Method: immunoSEQ multiplex PCR; TCRdb's copy keeps in-frame clones and lacks some. Counted here are 250,000 to 300,000 clones, 90% occurring once; the ten biggest clones make up approximately 0.34%. Germline V lookup: CDR1 SGHTA, CDR2 FQGNSA. This CDR3 has 18 residues. Trimming removed 4 bases at V and 1 base at J, with 19 bases between. The donors belonged to the roughly 130-subject validation cohort, separate from the roughly 670-subject first cohort. The V and J genes are TRBV7-2 and TRBJ2-2; tentative D call: TRBD2 (6 bases). The sequencing sample was made of PBMCs. The receptor was isolated from a young woman in good health and CMV-seronegative. The CDR3 DNA sequence: TGTGCCAGCAGCTCACGACATCGGGGGACTCTGAACACCGGGGAGCTGTTTTTT. Protein sequence: CASSSRHRGTLNTGELFF.